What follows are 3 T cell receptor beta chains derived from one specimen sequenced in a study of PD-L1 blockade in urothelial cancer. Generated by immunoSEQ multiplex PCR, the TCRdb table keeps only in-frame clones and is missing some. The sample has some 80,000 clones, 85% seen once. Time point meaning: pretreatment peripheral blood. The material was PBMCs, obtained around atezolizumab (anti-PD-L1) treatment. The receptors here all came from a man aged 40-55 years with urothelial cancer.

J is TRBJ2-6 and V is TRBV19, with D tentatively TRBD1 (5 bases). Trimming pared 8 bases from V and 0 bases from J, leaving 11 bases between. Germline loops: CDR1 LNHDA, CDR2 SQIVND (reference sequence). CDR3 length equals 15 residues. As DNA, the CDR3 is TGTGCCAGTCATGACAGCCCCTCTGGGGCCAACGTCCTGACTTTC. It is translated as CASHDSPSGANVLTF.

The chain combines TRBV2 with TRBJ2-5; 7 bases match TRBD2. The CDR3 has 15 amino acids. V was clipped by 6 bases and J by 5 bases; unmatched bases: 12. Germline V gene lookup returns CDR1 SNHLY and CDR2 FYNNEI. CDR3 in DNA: TGTGCCAGCAGCCGGGCGGGAGCGTCGGGGGAGACCCAGTACTTC. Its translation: CASSRAGASGETQYF.

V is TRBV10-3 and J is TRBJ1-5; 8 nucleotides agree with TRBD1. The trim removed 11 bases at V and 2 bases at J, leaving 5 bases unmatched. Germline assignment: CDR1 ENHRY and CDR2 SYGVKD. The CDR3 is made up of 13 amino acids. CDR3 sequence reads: CAASGQGNQPQHF. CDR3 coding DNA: TGTGCCGCCTCGGGACAGGGCAATCAGCCCCAGCATTTT.